This T cell receptor (beta chain) originates from a study of blood T cell repertoires in COVID-19. For the study at large: Donors in the United States, Italy and Spain gave samples during acute or convalescent COVID-19.

One Seattle source followed patients from active infection through their disease course. Original handling: Amplification of reference gene primers provided the estimated nucleated cell counts. Repertoires were generated with immunoSEQ multiplex PCR, while TCRdb's copy carries only in-frame clones and drops some. V, J and clone size reflect that table, while D and trimming were determined from the DNA. The sample gives about 130,000 clones, 92% of which show up once; around 2% is in the top ten. The trim removed 5 bases at V and 7 bases at J, leaving 12 bases unmatched. Germline V gene sequence: CDR1 SGHTA, CDR2 FQGTGA. This CDR3 contains 16 residues.

The receptor's source is a middle-aged man with COVID-19, enrolled during active disease. The V call is TRBV7-3, the J call TRBJ2-2; 8 bases line up with TRBD1. The sample comprised peripheral blood. The CDR3 nucleotides are TGTGCCAGCAGCAAAGCGGCGGACAGGGTCGTCGGGGAGCTGTTTTTT. Protein product: CASSKAADRVVGELFF.